This T cell receptor (beta chain) was recovered during a study of CD8+CD57+ T cells in acquired aplastic anemia. Study in general: An average of 3.2 ug of DNA was obtained from sorted CD4+ and CD8+ cells.

The germline gives CDR1 DFQATT, CDR2 SNEGSKA (reference sequence). This CDR3 is built from 12 residues. Trimming shortened V by 6 bases and J by 6 bases, and 14 bases separated the two germline ends. It was genomic DNA that served as the template for profiling TCR beta VDJ and CDR3. TCRdb reanalysed the reads using MiXCR and keeps one entry per CDR3 protein. Here the sample spans some 150,000 distinct CDR3 sequences, 41% being singletons. Study observations and caveats: CD8+ Simpson's diversity in patients was not significantly different from that in controls.

This clonotype was seen only a few times. Its antigen remains unknown. This chain connects TRBV20-1 to TRBJ1-2; D unclear. The material sequenced was sorted CD4+, CD8+, or CD8+CD57+ T cells (not recorded which) from PBMCs. This receptor was obtained from a human donor in good health, serving as a control. The CDR3 loop reads CSARTAGHGYTF. The CDR3 DNA reads as TGCAGTGCCCGAACGGCCGGGCATGGCTACACCTTC.